Detailed here is one T cell receptor (beta chain). What it binds is unknown. The data were taken from a study of OX40 agonist ivuxolimab in advanced cancers. Overall study context: A mean age of about 59 years, range about 20 to 90, was recorded, and roughly 80% were male. Study-wide points: Average numbers of expanded clones were greater in CD8+ T cells than in CD4+.

Clones were sequenced by immunoSEQ multiplex PCR, and TCRdb holds only the in-frame ones, with some missing. The sample holds more than 55,000 clones, 80% to 90% seen once. The sequence derives from an adult with an advanced solid tumor such as melanoma, head and neck, liver or kidney cancer. This material consisted of CD4+ or CD8+ T cells sorted from blood, taken in a trial of the OX40 agonist ivuxolimab.

CDR3 loop: CASSPGTARSGNTIYF. The CDR3 coding sequence is TGTGCCAGCAGTCCCGGGACGGCTCGCTCTGGAAACACCATATATTTT. V usage is TRBV27 and J usage is TRBJ1-3, with D maybe TRBD1 (5 bases). The V and J ends lost 5 bases and 0 bases respectively, with 14 bases between them. Germline V gene lookup returns CDR1 MNHEY and CDR2 SMNVEV (reference sequence). This CDR3 has 16 amino acids.